Below, one TCR beta chain is given with its context. The source of the sample is a study of blood T cell repertoires in COVID-19. For the study at large: The analysed material was cDNA or gDNA that came from T cells, B-cell-depleted T cells, or PBMCs.

Original analysis: The assay estimated nucleated cells by amplifying reference gene primers. The protocol was immunoSEQ multiplex PCR, while the TCRdb copy is restricted to in-frame clones and leaves out a portion. For V, J and clone size, that table is used; D and trimming come from the DNA. The sample gives some 80,000 clones, around 74% of which show up once; less than 6% is in the top ten. CDR1 is ENHRY, CDR2 SYGVKD, per germline. The V end lost 10 bases, the J end lost 5 bases, and 17 bases lay between the germline ends. CDR3 length equals 13 residues. The sample taken for sequencing was peripheral blood. The chain has TRBV10-3 and TRBJ1-1; D not resolved. The receptor comes from a woman older than 75 with active or convalescent COVID-19. CDR3 protein: CATSLYVRTEAFF. The CDR3 coding sequence is TGTGCCACCTCCCTTTACGTGAGAACTGAAGCTTTCTTT.